This TCR beta chain was observed in a study of T-cell reconstitution after alpha-beta-depleted transplantation in children. There are a few counts of this clonotype. Germline V gene sequence: CDR1 SEHNR, CDR2 FQNEAQ (reference sequence). V gave up 5 bases and J gave up 5 bases, with 10 bases separating them. This CDR3 is 13 amino acids long. Preparing the TCRbeta library involved the use of unique molecular identifiers. TCRdb recomputed calls from the PCR reads with MiXCR, one row per CDR3 protein. The sample yields about 600,000 distinct CDR3 sequences, 20% to 25% seen once. The sequence came from a boy under two years old who had a stem cell transplant for acute myeloid leukemia, so the T cells may come from the graft donor. The specimen was PBMCs, mostly from graft donor cells, collected 360 days after TCRalphabeta/CD19-depleted stem cell transplant. V usage is TRBV7-9 and J usage is TRBJ1-5, with D uncertain. The CDR3 DNA is TGTGCCAGCAGCCCCCTCGGCCATCAGCCCCAGCATTTT. Translation gives CASSPLGHQPQHF.